The 28 T cell receptor beta chains in this list originate from one sample, sequenced in a study of T-cell reconstitution after alpha-beta-depleted transplantation in children. Preparation of the TCRbeta library used unique molecular identifiers. TCRdb independently ran MiXCR on the PCR reads; one entry per CDR3 protein. The table has 300,000 or so distinct CDR3 sequences, about 10% seen once; the top ten hold around 10%. The source material was PBMCs from the stem cell graft donor, sampled from the stem cell graft. The receptors come from a human donor who donated a stem cell graft to a child with SCID.

J is TRBJ2-1 and V is TRBV14; maybe TRBD1 (5 bases). CDR1 SGHDN and CDR2 FVKESK come from the germline V gene. CDR3 size: 16 residues. V lost 1 base and J 1 base, leaving 11 bases between the germline ends. CDR3 coding DNA: TGTGCCAGCAGCCAAGTAGGTCAGGGATCCTACAATGAGCAGTTCTTC. This translates into CASSQVGQGSYNEQFF.

This clonotype was counted ten times or more. The chain employs TRBV2 and TRBJ2-5; TRBD2 aligns across 10 bases. The CDR3 is made up of 15 amino acids. With V trimmed by 7 bases and J by 1 base, 6 bases remained unmatched. Germline CDR1 reads SNHLY; CDR2 reads FYNNEI. The CDR3 region is CASTRTSGGQETQYF. DNA of the CDR3: TGTGCCAGCACCCGGACTAGCGGAGGCCAAGAGACCCAGTACTTC.

This clonotype was seen a few times. V and J are TRBV4-2 and TRBJ2-7; tentatively, D is TRBD2 (5 bases). The CDR3 consists of 13 residues. The V gene lost 1 base and the J gene lost 4 bases, with 8 bases spanning the gap. CDR1 is LGHNA, CDR2 YNFKEQ, per germline. The CDR3 protein is CASSQVGAYEQYF. DNA for the CDR3: TGTGCCAGCAGCCAAGTGGGAGCTTACGAGCAGTACTTC.

This clonotype appeared many times. The rearrangement uses TRBV14 and TRBJ2-2, with D unresolved. Germline V gene lookup returns CDR1 SGHDN and CDR2 FVKESK. The length of the CDR3 is 12 residues. Between the trimmed V and J ends, which lost 0 bases and 4 bases, there was a span of 0 bases. CDR3 residues: CASSQDTGELFF. CDR3 bases: TGTGCCAGCAGCCAAGACACCGGGGAGCTGTTTTTT.

The rearrangement links TRBV5-6 to TRBJ2-2, with D possibly being TRBD1 (6 bases). The germline V gene has CDR1 SGHDT and CDR2 YYEEEE. This CDR3 contains 14 residues. The germline V and J ends were trimmed by 4 bases and 6 bases, with 13 bases remaining between them. The CDR3, as DNA: TGTGCCAGCAGCAAAGGGGGTCCAGCCGGGGAGCTGTTTTTT. Translating gives CASSKGGPAGELFF.

Only a few counts were recorded for this clonotype. Since a much larger clone is just one base distant, this may be a read error. The genes are TRBV12-3 or TRBV12-4 and TRBJ1-4; no clear D. CDR3 length equals 11 residues. The V end lost 5 bases, the J end lost 8 bases, and 6 bases lay between the germline ends. DNA of the CDR3: TGTGCCAGCAGTGCGGGGGAAAAACTGTTTTTT. Its protein is CASSAGEKLFF.

In this sample, this clonotype turned up many times. The chain employs TRBV5-1 and TRBJ1-1; D is possibly TRBD1 (5 bases). V was pared by 6 bases and J by 1 base, with 10 bases between. The CDR3 has 13 amino acids. CDR1 SGHRS and CDR2 YFSETQ come from the germline V gene. The CDR3 region is CASTGQTNTEAFF. The CDR3 DNA reads as TGCGCCAGCACTGGACAAACGAACACTGAAGCTTTCTTT.

This clonotype was detected only a few times. The rearrangement joins TRBV7-9 to TRBJ2-7; 7 bases line up with TRBD1. The CDR3 is 15 amino acids. Germline CDR1 reads SEHNR; CDR2 reads FQNEAQ (reference sequence). After removal of 0 bases from V and 2 bases from J, the junction contained 4 bases not matched to a gene. The CDR3 DNA reads TGTGCCAGCAGCTTAGCGACAGGGTGGGCCTACGAGCAGTACTTC. Amino acid sequence: CASSLATGWAYEQYF.

In its sample, this clonotype was seen a few times. J is TRBJ2-3 and V is TRBV6-5; 8 positions agree with TRBD1. After removal of 2 bases from V and 3 bases from J, the junction contained 4 bases not matched to a gene. Germline V lookup: CDR1 MNHEY, CDR2 SVGAGI. The CDR3 consists of 15 residues. The CDR3 bases are TGTGCCAGCAGTTACGACAGGGGAGCGACAGATACGCAGTATTTT. The encoded protein is CASSYDRGATDTQYF.

This clonotype was recorded many times. The CDR3 region has the DNA TGTGCCAGCAGCCAGAGCGCCACTAACACCGGGGAGCTGTTTTTT. Amino acid sequence: CASSQSATNTGELFF. This chain links TRBV16 with TRBJ2-2, with D unclear. V dropped 3 bases and J dropped 2 bases, with 10 bases sitting between them. Per germline, CDR1 KGHSY and CDR2 FQNENV. This CDR3 contains 15 residues.

The CDR3 is CASSLVAVQGSYNEQFF. CDR3 coding DNA: TGCGCCAGCAGCTTGGTTGCCGTCCAGGGCTCCTACAATGAGCAGTTCTTC. The chain has TRBV5-1 and TRBJ2-1, with D perhaps TRBD1 (5 bases). Germline V lookup: CDR1 SGHRS, CDR2 YFSETQ. Trimming took 0 bases from V and 0 from J, leaving 13 bases between them. The CDR3 contains 17 residues.

Ten or more counts support this clonotype. The chain has TRBV7-8 and TRBJ2-7; no reliable D call. CDR1 and CDR2 from the germline V gene are SGHVS and FQNEAQ. The CDR3 has 13 amino acids. V shed 4 bases and J shed 3 bases, with 10 bases lying between them. The DNA of the CDR3 is TGTGCCAGCAGCTCGGACGGAATCTACGAGCAGTACTTC. Translated: CASSSDGIYEQYF.

This clonotype occurred a few times. The V gene is TRBV5-1, the J gene TRBJ2-7; D gene unclear. The CDR3 contains 15 residues. V was pared by 1 base and J by 3 bases, with 14 bases between. The V gene's germline CDR1 is SGHRS and CDR2 YFSETQ. The chain's CDR3 is CASSLTEAAGYEQYF. CDR3 coding DNA: TGCGCCAGCAGCTTGACCGAGGCAGCTGGCTACGAGCAGTACTTC.

This clonotype was observed a handful of times. The J gene is TRBJ2-5, the V gene TRBV12-3 or TRBV12-4; D possibly corresponds to TRBD1 (5 bases). CDR3 size: 14 residues. Deletions cut 6 bases from V and 4 bases from J, with 15 bases between. CDR3 bases: TGTGCCAGCAGGATGACAGATCAATTAGAGACCCAGTACTTC. It encodes CASRMTDQLETQYF.

This clonotype was recorded a few times. The rearrangement uses TRBV12-3 or TRBV12-4 and TRBJ1-1, with D perhaps matching TRBD1 (5 bases). V was pared by 4 bases and J by 8 bases, with 17 bases between. CDR3 length: 14 amino acids. CDR3 sequence reads: CASSSSPPGGEAFF. In DNA form, the CDR3 reads TGTGCCAGCAGTTCTAGTCCTCCGGGGGGAGAAGCTTTCTTT.

This clonotype was picked up many times. In DNA form, the CDR3 reads TGTGCCATCAGTAGCGGGTTGACTGAAGCTTTCTTT. This codes for CAISSGLTEAFF. This sequence joins TRBV10-3 and TRBJ1-1; D gene uncertain. This CDR3 is 12 amino acids long. Germline CDR1 is ENHRY and CDR2 is SYGVKD. Deletions cut 5 bases from V and 5 bases from J, with 9 bases between.

In its sample, this clonotype was seen many times. The CDR3 coding sequence is TGTGCCAGCAGTTTACGGGGACAGGGGACTGAAGCTTTCTTT. Translated, it gives CASSLRGQGTEAFF. The chain joins TRBV12-3 or TRBV12-4 to TRBJ1-1, with 10 bases that match TRBD1. Germline trimming cut 2 bases from V and 5 bases from J; bases unmatched to any gene: 2. The length of the CDR3 is 14 residues.

The chain uses TRBV5-1 and TRBJ2-5; D uncertain. CDR1 and CDR2 from the germline V gene are SGHRS and YFSETQ. The CDR3 contains 11 residues. Trimming cost V 0 bases and J 9 bases, with 6 bases left between them. The CDR3 bases are TGCGCCAGCAGCTTGGAAGGGCCCCAGTACTTC. Translation: CASSLEGPQYF.

The sample holds many counts of this clonotype. The chain couples TRBV7-9 to TRBJ2-4; TRBD1 matches 7 bases. This CDR3 spans 12 amino acids. Trimming removed 5 bases from V and 9 bases from J; junction bases left unmatched: 4. Looked up from germline, CDR1 is SEHNR and CDR2 is FQNEAQ (reference sequence). The CDR3 reads CASSTGDTIQYF. In DNA form, the CDR3 reads TGTGCCAGCAGCACAGGGGATACCATTCAGTACTTC.

The sample holds a few counts of this clonotype. J is TRBJ2-5 and V is TRBV12-3 or TRBV12-4, with D tentatively TRBD2 (5 bases). CDR3 length equals 13 residues. V lost 4 bases and J 5 bases, leaving 11 bases between the germline ends. The CDR3 protein is CASSSDLGETQYF. DNA for the CDR3: TGTGCCAGCAGTTCGGACTTGGGGGAGACCCAGTACTTC.

The CDR3 DNA reads TGTGCCAGCAGTGAAGAGGGATCGAACACCGGGGAGCTGTTTTTT. This codes for CASSEEGSNTGELFF. The chain uses TRBV2 and TRBJ2-2; D gene unclear. The CDR3 consists of 15 residues. Germline V gives CDR1 SNHLY, CDR2 FYNNEI. V was cut by 1 base and J by 0 bases, with 6 bases left in between.

This clonotype was seen many times. The V gene is TRBV7-9, the J gene TRBJ1-1; D is unclear. V lost 1 base to trimming and J lost 1 base, with 7 bases between them. Looked up from germline, CDR1 is SEHNR and CDR2 is FQNEAQ (reference sequence). This CDR3 is 14 amino acids long. CDR3 in amino acids: CASSLVRQNTEAFF. The CDR3 region has the DNA TGTGCCAGCAGCTTAGTACGGCAGAACACTGAAGCTTTCTTT.

A few counts support this clonotype. The rearrangement links TRBV18 to TRBJ2-6, with TRBD2 matching over 8 bases. CDR3 length equals 16 residues. Germline CDR1 KGHSH, CDR2 LQKENI. The CDR3 DNA reads as TGTGCGTTTGCGACTAGCGTAGTCTCTGGGGCCAACGTCCTGACTTTC. Amino acid sequence: CAFATSVVSGANVLTF.

This clonotype was detected ten times or more. The chain recombines TRBV5-1 with TRBJ2-3; D is possibly TRBD1 (6 bases). The length of the CDR3 is 16 residues. Germline assignment: CDR1 SGHRS and CDR2 YFSETQ. Trimming removed 4 bases at V and 0 bases at J, with 15 bases between. The CDR3: CASSGRTAFSTDTQYF. The DNA of the CDR3 is TGCGCCAGCAGCGGACGGACAGCCTTCAGCACAGATACGCAGTATTTT.

This clonotype was seen at least ten times. V and J are TRBV7-8 and TRBJ2-1, with unresolved D. Trimming took off 0 bases at V and 3 bases at J, with 9 bases between the two ends. The germline V gene has CDR1 SGHVS and CDR2 FQNEAQ. The CDR3 contains 15 residues. CDR3 residues: CASSLAKRGYNEQFF. DNA for the CDR3: TGTGCCAGCAGCTTAGCGAAAAGAGGCTACAATGAGCAGTTCTTC.

This clonotype appeared a single time. The rearrangement uses TRBV2 and TRBJ2-2; D might be TRBD2 (5 bases). The CDR3 is 19 residues long. Germline values: CDR1 SNHLY, CDR2 FYNNEI. The ends were cut back, 11 bases at V and 0 bases at J, with 28 bases in the middle. In DNA, the CDR3 is TGTGCCTGCTGTACTCTAGCCTCCCCTCAACCTCCGAACACCGGGGAGCTGTTTTTT. Protein product: CACCTLASPQPPNTGELFF.

This clonotype showed up just a few times. J is TRBJ2-3 and V is TRBV5-1; TRBD2 might be the D (6 bases). Trimming removed 0 bases from V and 5 bases from J, with 16 bases in between. The CDR3 contains 16 residues. Per the germline V gene, CDR1 is SGHRS and CDR2 is YFSETQ. In nucleotides, the CDR3 is TGCGCCAGCAGCTTGGGAGCGGCTTCCGGGGGAGATACGCAGTATTTT. Translation: CASSLGAASGGDTQYF.

This clonotype was counted between two and nine times. The rearrangement uses TRBV10-2 and TRBJ2-3; D not resolved. Trimming took off 8 bases at V and 3 bases at J, with 12 bases between the two ends. The CDR3 runs 13 residues. Germline values: CDR1 WSHSY, CDR2 SAAADI. The CDR3 region has the DNA TGCGCCAGCGTATCGCAAGGGACAGATACGCAGTATTTT. Amino acids: CASVSQGTDTQYF.